These T cell receptor beta chains were read from a single sample in a study of cytomegalovirus exposure and HLA in healthy donors. Profiling relied on immunoSEQ multiplex PCR, and the TCRdb table lists in-frame clones only, not all of them. The sample gives around 400,000 clones, roughly 89% of which show up once; 0.8% to 0.85% is in the top ten. Sequenced sample: PBMCs. Receptors originate from a woman aged 18-29 years in good health and CMV-seronegative. Both conserved end residues are part of each CDR3. The order of the fields is J gene, clone size, V gene, D gene, CDR3 protein, CDR3 DNA. A D gene is named only where the DNA matches it firmly. A clone size is listed for some rows: how often the clone was seen (once, few, many), or a class if it is expanded.

TRBJ2-7	NA	TRBV11-2	NA	CASSLIPSSYEQYF	TGTGCCAGCAGCTTAATCCCTTCTTCCTACGAGCAGTACTTC
TRBJ2-7	NA	TRBV28	TRBD1	CASSPNDRATYEQYF	TGTGCCAGCAGTCCCAACGACAGGGCCACCTACGAGCAGTACTTC
TRBJ1-5	NA	TRBV6-6	TRBD1	CASMVDRGPNQPQHF	TGTGCCAGCATGGTGGACAGGGGGCCCAATCAGCCCCAGCATTTT
TRBJ2-7	NA	TRBV5-1	TRBD1	CASSWQGQGTYEQYF	TGCGCCAGCAGCTGGCAGGGACAGGGAACCTACGAGCAGTACTTC
TRBJ2-7	once	TRBV7-8	NA	CASSFNGRYEQYF	TGTGCCAGCAGCTTTAACGGGAGATACGAGCAGTACTTC
TRBJ2-2	NA	TRBV9	TRBD2	CASSARTSGRPGELFF	TGTGCCAGCAGCGCCCGGACTAGCGGGAGACCCGGGGAGCTGTTTTTT
TRBJ2-1	NA	TRBV29-1	TRBD1	CSVGQGSYNEQFF	TGCAGCGTTGGACAGGGTTCCTACAATGAGCAGTTCTTC
TRBJ2-1	few	TRBV6-5	NA	CASSHSNEQFF	TGTGCCAGCAGTCACAGCAATGAGCAGTTCTTC
TRBJ1-1	NA	TRBV9	TRBD1	CASSVDYRGMNTEAFF	TGTGCCAGCAGCGTTGATTACAGGGGCATGAACACTGAAGCTTTCTTT
TRBJ2-4	NA	TRBV27	TRBD2	CASSLSPTTSGRSSIQYF	TGTGCCAGCAGTTTAAGCCCCACGACTAGCGGGAGGAGTTCGATTCAGTACTTC
TRBJ2-7	NA	TRBV19	TRBD1	CASSEPGQALYEQYF	TGTGCCAGTAGTGAACCGGGACAGGCGCTCTACGAGCAGTACTTC
TRBJ1-2	NA	TRBV5-6	TRBD1	CASSLLGQGTYGYTF	TGTGCCAGCAGCTTGTTAGGACAGGGTACCTATGGCTACACCTTC
TRBJ2-5	NA	TRBV5-1	TRBD2	CASSLGTSGGMRETQYF	TGCGCCAGCAGCTTGGGGACTAGCGGGGGGATGCGAGAGACCCAGTACTTC
TRBJ2-1	few	TRBV9	TRBD2	CASSVILAGAYNEQFF	TGTGCCAGCAGCGTAATACTAGCGGGGGCCTACAATGAGCAGTTCTTC
TRBJ2-3	few	TRBV7-3	TRBD1	CASSSRQGTTDTQYF	TGTGCCAGCAGCTCCCGACAGGGGACCACAGATACGCAGTATTTT
TRBJ1-5	NA	TRBV10-3	NA	CAISEPGDQPQHF	TGTGCCATCAGTGAGCCAGGGGATCAGCCCCAGCATTTT
TRBJ1-5	NA	TRBV2	NA	CASSINYSNQPQHF	TGTGCCAGCAGTATAAATTATAGCAATCAGCCCCAGCATTTT
TRBJ2-7	NA	TRBV7-8	TRBD2	CASSPPTSGRTYEQYF	TGTGCCAGCAGCCCACCGACTAGCGGGAGGACCTACGAGCAGTACTTC
TRBJ2-7	NA	TRBV27	NA	CASSLSRGGPTYEQYF	TGTGCCAGCAGTTTATCGAGGGGGGGCCCAACCTACGAGCAGTACTTC
TRBJ1-2	NA	TRBV19	NA	CASSKLDSYGYTF	TGTGCCAGTAGTAAACTGGACAGCTATGGCTACACCTTC
TRBJ2-5	NA	TRBV29-1	NA	CSVEDSETQYF	TGCAGCGTTGAAGACTCAGAGACCCAGTACTTC
TRBJ2-7	NA	TRBV29-1	NA	CSVSLSEEQYF	TGCAGCGTTTCACTTTCGGAGGAGCAGTACTTC
TRBJ1-5	NA	TRBV7-9	NA	CASSLSIGVGQPQHF	TGTGCCAGCAGCTTGTCAATCGGGGTCGGTCAGCCCCAGCATTTT
TRBJ1-1	NA	TRBV30	TRBD1	CAWSVTGETEAFF	TGTGCCTGGAGTGTAACAGGGGAGACTGAAGCTTTCTTT
TRBJ1-2	NA	TRBV27	NA	CASSYSRSPSYTF	TGTGCCAGCAGCTATTCTCGAAGCCCTAGCTACACCTTC
TRBJ2-3	NA	TRBV13	NA	CASEVRNTDTQYF	TGTGCCAGCGAAGTCAGAAACACAGATACGCAGTATTTT
TRBJ1-2	NA	TRBV5-6	TRBD1	CASSSGWTGRPSLFYTF	TGTGCCAGCAGCTCAGGGTGGACAGGGCGTCCATCTCTTTTCTACACCTTC
TRBJ1-2	few	TRBV2	TRBD1	CASRGTGANYGYTF	TGTGCCAGCAGGGGGACAGGGGCTAACTATGGCTACACCTTC
TRBJ2-1	NA	TRBV5-1	NA	CASSPETQRRGDEQFF	TGCGCCAGCAGCCCGGAAACCCAGCGCAGGGGGGATGAGCAGTTCTTC
TRBJ1-5	NA	TRBV6-1	NA	CASSESTDLKQPQHF	TGTGCCAGCAGTGAATCGACAGACCTTAAGCAGCCCCAGCATTTT
TRBJ2-1	NA	TRBV5-4	TRBD2	CASSSMGGTSGISEQFF	TGTGCCAGCAGCTCCATGGGTGGGACTAGCGGGATCAGTGAGCAGTTCTTC
TRBJ2-6	NA	TRBV30	TRBD2	CAWVGLAGGAGANVLTF	TGTGCCTGGGTCGGACTAGCGGGAGGAGCGGGGGCCAACGTCCTGACTTTC
TRBJ2-2	NA	TRBV27	NA	CASSSDILNTGELFF	TGTGCCAGCAGTTCGGACATTTTAAACACCGGGGAGCTGTTTTTT
TRBJ2-7	NA	TRBV5-1	TRBD1	CASSLDQDRDLPYEQYF	TGCGCCAGCAGCTTGGACCAAGACAGGGATCTACCATACGAGCAGTACTTC
TRBJ1-6	few	TRBV1	NA	CTSSLEIRDRISPLHF	TGCACCAGCAGCCTCGAGATAAGGGACAGGATATCACCCCTCCACTTT
TRBJ2-7	NA	TRBV27	TRBD2	CASGWGLAGGYEQYF	TGTGCCAGCGGCTGGGGACTAGCGGGAGGGTACGAGCAGTACTTC
TRBJ1-4	NA	TRBV5-4	NA	CASSLGGGANEKLFF	TGTGCCAGCAGCTTGGGGGGGGGAGCGAATGAAAAACTGTTTTTT
TRBJ2-5	NA	TRBV28	NA	CASSFLRGQETQYF	TGTGCCAGCAGTTTCCTCAGGGGTCAAGAGACCCAGTACTTC
TRBJ2-7	NA	TRBV5-4	TRBD1	CASSSGTGTDYEQYF	TGTGCCAGCAGCTCGGGAACCGGGACAGACTACGAGCAGTACTTC
TRBJ2-1	NA	TRBV18	TRBD1	CASLTGENHNEQFF	TGTGCCAGCTTGACAGGGGAAAACCACAATGAGCAGTTCTTC
TRBJ1-4	NA	TRBV28	NA	CASRKQQGWELNEKLFF	TGTGCCAGCAGGAAACAACAGGGATGGGAGCTAAATGAAAAACTGTTTTTT
TRBJ2-1	once	TRBV25-1	NA	CASSGPRDKTYNEQFF	TGTGCCAGCAGTGGGCCTCGGGACAAGACCTACAATGAGCAGTTCTTC
TRBJ1-1	NA	TRBV5-1	NA	CASSLGERRARYEGTEAFF	TGCGCCAGCAGCTTAGGCGAGAGGAGGGCGCGTTATGAGGGCACTGAAGCTTTCTTT
TRBJ2-1	NA	TRBV7-9	NA	CASSPTGNEQFF	TGTGCCAGCAGCCCTACGGGGAATGAGCAGTTCTTC
TRBJ2-6	NA	TRBV2	NA	CASSELSAGANVLTF	TGTGCCAGCAGTGAACTTTCCGCTGGGGCCAACGTCCTGACTTTC
TRBJ2-2	once	TRBV9	TRBD2	CASSATSGGTGELFF	TGTGCCAGCAGCGCTACTAGCGGGGGGACCGGGGAGCTGTTTTTT
TRBJ1-5	once	TRBV2	NA	CASSEAEDSAQPQHF	TGTGCCAGCAGTGAAGCGGAGGACAGCGCTCAGCCCCAGCATTTT
TRBJ2-2	NA	TRBV18	TRBD2	CASSTNSGGNTGELFF	TGTGCCAGCTCAACCAACTCGGGAGGGAACACCGGGGAGCTGTTTTTT
TRBJ2-7	NA	TRBV28	TRBD2	CAISALAGHEQYF	TGTGCCATCTCGGCCTTAGCGGGCCACGAGCAGTACTTC
TRBJ2-7	NA	TRBV28	TRBD1	CASRRTGQGYEQYF	TGTGCCAGCAGACGGACGGGACAGGGCTACGAGCAGTACTTC
TRBJ2-1	NA	TRBV7-9	TRBD2	CASSPTLAGEDEQFF	TGTGCCAGCAGCCCGACTTTAGCGGGAGAGGATGAGCAGTTCTTC
TRBJ2-7	few	TRBV30	NA	CAWSGGPHYEQYF	TGTGCCTGGAGTGGGGGCCCCCACTACGAGCAGTACTTC
TRBJ1-1	NA	TRBV4-1	NA	CASSQLTAMNTEAFF	TGCGCCAGCAGCCAACTCACAGCCATGAACACTGAAGCTTTCTTT
TRBJ2-2	NA	TRBV5-4	TRBD1	CASSLGQPSITGELFF	TGTGCCAGCAGCCTGGGACAGCCATCCATCACCGGGGAGCTGTTTTTT
TRBJ2-7	NA	TRBV28	TRBD2	CASSLPRDYPSKSSYEQYF	TGTGCCAGCAGTTTACCCCGGGACTACCCAAGTAAGAGCTCCTACGAGCAGTACTTC
TRBJ2-7	NA	TRBV2	TRBD2	CASSDGLAGAGNEQYF	TGTGCCAGCAGTGATGGACTAGCGGGAGCGGGCAACGAGCAGTACTTC
TRBJ1-1	NA	TRBV6-5	NA	CASSWGGAATEAFF	TGTGCCAGCAGTTGGGGTGGGGCGGCCACTGAAGCTTTCTTT